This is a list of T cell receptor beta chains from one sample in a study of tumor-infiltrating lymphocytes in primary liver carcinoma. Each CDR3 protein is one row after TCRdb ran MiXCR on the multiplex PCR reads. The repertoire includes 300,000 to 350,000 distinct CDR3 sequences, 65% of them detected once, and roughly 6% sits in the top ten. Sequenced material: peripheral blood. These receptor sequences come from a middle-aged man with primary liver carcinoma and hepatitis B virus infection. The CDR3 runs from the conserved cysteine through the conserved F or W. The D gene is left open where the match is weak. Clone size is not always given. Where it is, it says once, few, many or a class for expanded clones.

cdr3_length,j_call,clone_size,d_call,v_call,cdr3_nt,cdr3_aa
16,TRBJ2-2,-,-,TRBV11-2,TGTCCCAGCAGCTTAGTGGGGAGCAGGAACACCAGGGAGCTGTTTTTT,CPSSLVGSRNTRELFF
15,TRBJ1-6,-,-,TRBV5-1,TGCGCCAGCAGCCGGGCGGGGCGCGGGGATTCACCCCTCCACTTT,CASSRAGRGDSPLHF
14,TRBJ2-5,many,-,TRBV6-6,TGTGCCAGCAGTTACTTTGGGGGCCGGGAGACCCAGTACTTC,CASSYFGGRETQYF
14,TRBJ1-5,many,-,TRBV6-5,TGTGCCAGCAGTGACCGACAGGAGTATCAGCCCCAGCATTTT,CASSDRQEYQPQHF
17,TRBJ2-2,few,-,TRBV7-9,TGTGCCAGCAGCTTAGGATATCGGATCGCGAACACCGGGGAGCTGTTTTTT,CASSLGYRIANTGELFF
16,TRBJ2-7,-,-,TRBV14,TGTGCCAGCAGCCAATCTGGGTTTTGGAACTCCTACGAGCAGTACTTC,CASSQSGFWNSYEQYF
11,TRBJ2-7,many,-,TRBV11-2,TGTGCCAGCAGCCAACAATACGAGCAGTACTTC,CASSQQYEQYF
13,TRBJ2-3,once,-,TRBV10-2,TGCACCAGCAGTGCTGGGCCTACAGATACGCGGTATTTT,CTSSAGPTDTRYF
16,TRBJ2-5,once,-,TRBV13,TGTGCCAGCAGCGGGGGGCCTATAGCGTCCAAAGAGATCCAGTACTTC,CASSGGPIASKEIQYF
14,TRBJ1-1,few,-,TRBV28,TGTGCCAGCACCGTAGACAGCGAAAGGACTGAAGCTTTCTTT,CASTVDSERTEAFF
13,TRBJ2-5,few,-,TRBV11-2,TGTGCCAGTACTCTAGGGGTTCAAGAGGCCCAGTACTTC,CASTLGVQEAQYF
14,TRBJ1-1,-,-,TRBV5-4,TGTGCCAGCAGCTTGTTCGGAGAGAACACTGAAGCTTTCTTT,CASSLFGENTEAFF
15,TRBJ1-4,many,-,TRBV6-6,TGTGCCAGCAGTGAAACTCAGGGTCCTGGGGAAAAACTGTTTTTT,CASSETQGPGEKLFF
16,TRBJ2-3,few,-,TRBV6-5,TGTGCCAGCAGTTACTCGATGGTAGCAGATCAAGATACGCAGTATTTT,CASSYSMVADQDTQYF
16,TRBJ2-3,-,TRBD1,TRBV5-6,TGTGCCAGCAGCCTGTATCAGGGGGCCAGAACAGATACGCAGTATTTT,CASSLYQGARTDTQYF
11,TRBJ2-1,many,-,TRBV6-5,TGTGCCAGCAGTTACTCAGGGGGGCAGTTCTTC,CASSYSGGQFF
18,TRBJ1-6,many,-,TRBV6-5,TGTGCCAGCAGTTACGAAGTTACAGGGAGCTTGAGGAATTCACCCCTCCACTTT,CASSYEVTGSLRNSPLHF
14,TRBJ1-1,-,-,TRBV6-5,TGTGCCAGCAGTTATGGGGTGGCGAACACTGAAGCTTTCTTT,CASSYGVANTEAFF
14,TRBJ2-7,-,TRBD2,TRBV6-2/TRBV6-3,TGTGCCAGCAGTAGACTAGCGGACTCCTACGAGCAGTACTTC,CASSRLADSYEQYF
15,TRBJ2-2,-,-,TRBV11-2,TGTGCCGGCAGTCGTACCCGCGGAGGCACCGAGGAGCTGTTTTTT,CAGSRTRGGTEELFF
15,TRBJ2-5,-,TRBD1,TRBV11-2,TGTGCCAGCAACCAACAGGACAGGGGAGTGGAGACCCAGTACTTC,CASNQQDRGVETQYF
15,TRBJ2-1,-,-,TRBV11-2,TGTGCCAGCAGCTTAGCCCCCAGGGGCTACGATGAGCAGTTCTTC,CASSLAPRGYDEQFF